This TCR beta chain was profiled in a study of vaccination and CD4 T cells after COVID-19. Trimming removed 2 bases from V and 9 bases from J, with 11 bases in between. CDR3 size: 13 residues. Germline values: CDR1 LNHNV, CDR2 YYDKDF (reference sequence). The treatment was: approximately nine-day PBMC culture with coronavirus spike peptide pools or control peptides (ViraFEST assay). ViraFEST stimulated the growth of antigen-specific T cells using peptide pools and subsequently profiled their TCRs by sequencing. The sample holds a few counts of this clonotype. The antigen remains unidentified. An Oncomine TCR Beta short-read assay was used to sequence the DNA from cultured CD4+ T cells. TCRdb recomputed calls from the PCR reads with MiXCR, one row per CDR3 protein. The sample carries 20,000 to 25,000 distinct CDR3 sequences, 35% to 40% recorded once.

The chain couples TRBV15 to TRBJ1-5; TRBD1 is a possible D gene (6 bases). This receptor was obtained from a human donor who had recovered from COVID-19. The source material was CD4+ T cells from blood, cultured in vitro, sampled before SARS-CoV-2 vaccination. CDR3 sequence reads: CATSRQGSSPQHF. CDR3 sequence (DNA): TGTGCCACCAGCAGACAGGGGAGCTCGCCCCAGCATTTT.